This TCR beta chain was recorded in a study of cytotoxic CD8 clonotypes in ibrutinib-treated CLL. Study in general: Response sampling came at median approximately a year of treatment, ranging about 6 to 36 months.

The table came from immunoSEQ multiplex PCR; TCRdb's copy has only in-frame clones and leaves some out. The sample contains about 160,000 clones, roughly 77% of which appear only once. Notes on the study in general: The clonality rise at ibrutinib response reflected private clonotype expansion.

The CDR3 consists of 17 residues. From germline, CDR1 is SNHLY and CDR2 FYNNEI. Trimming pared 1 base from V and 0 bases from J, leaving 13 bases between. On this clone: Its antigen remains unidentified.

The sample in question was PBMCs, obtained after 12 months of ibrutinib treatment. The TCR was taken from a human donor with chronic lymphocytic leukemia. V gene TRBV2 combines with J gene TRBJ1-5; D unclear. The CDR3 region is CASSEVKFGYSNQPQHF. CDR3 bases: TGTGCCAGCAGTGAAGTGAAGTTCGGGTATAGCAATCAGCCCCAGCATTTT. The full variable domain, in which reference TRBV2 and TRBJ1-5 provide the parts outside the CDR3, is EPEVTQTPSHQVTQMGQEVILRCVPISNHLYFYWYRQILGQKVEFLVSFYNNEISEKSEIFDDQFSVERPDGSNFTLKIRSTKLEDSAMYFCASSEVKFGYSNQPQHFGDGTRLSIL.